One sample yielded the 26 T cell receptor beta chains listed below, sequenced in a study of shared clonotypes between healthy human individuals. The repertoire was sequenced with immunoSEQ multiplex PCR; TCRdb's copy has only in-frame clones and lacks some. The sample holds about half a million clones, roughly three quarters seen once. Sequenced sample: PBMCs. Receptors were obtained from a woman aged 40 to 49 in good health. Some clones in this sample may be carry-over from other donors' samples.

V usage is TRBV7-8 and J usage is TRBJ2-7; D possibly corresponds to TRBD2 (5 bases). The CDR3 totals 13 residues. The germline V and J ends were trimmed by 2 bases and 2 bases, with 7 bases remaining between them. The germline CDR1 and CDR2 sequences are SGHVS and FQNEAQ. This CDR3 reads CASSLSGTYEQYF. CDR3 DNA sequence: TGTGCCAGCAGCTTAAGCGGAACCTACGAGCAGTACTTC. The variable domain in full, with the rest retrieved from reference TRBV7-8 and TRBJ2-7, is GAGVSQSPRYKVAKRGQDVALRCDPISGHVSLFWYQQALGQGPEFLTYFQNEAQLDKSGLPSDRFFAERPEGSVSTLKIQRTQQEDSAVYLCASSLSGTYEQYFGPGTRLTVT.

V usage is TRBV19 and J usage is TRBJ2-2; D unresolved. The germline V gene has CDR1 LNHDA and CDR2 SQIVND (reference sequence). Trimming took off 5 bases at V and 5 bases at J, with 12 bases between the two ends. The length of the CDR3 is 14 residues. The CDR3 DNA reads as TGTGCCAGTAGTCCTAGGTCCTCGACCGGGGAGCTGTTTTTT. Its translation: CASSPRSSTGELFF.

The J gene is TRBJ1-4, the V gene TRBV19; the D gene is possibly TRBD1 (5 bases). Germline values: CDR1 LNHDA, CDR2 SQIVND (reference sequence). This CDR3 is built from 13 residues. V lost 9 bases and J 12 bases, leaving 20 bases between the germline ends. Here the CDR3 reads CASGGEFWGELFF. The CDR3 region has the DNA TGTGCCAGCGGCGGGGAGTTTTGGGGCGAACTGTTTTTT.

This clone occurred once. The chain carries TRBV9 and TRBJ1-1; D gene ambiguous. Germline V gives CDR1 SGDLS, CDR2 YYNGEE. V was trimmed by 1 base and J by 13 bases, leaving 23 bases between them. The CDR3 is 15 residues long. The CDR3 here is CASSVNPKEPERIFF. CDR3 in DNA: TGTGCCAGCAGCGTAAATCCAAAAGAACCCGAAAGAATTTTCTTT.

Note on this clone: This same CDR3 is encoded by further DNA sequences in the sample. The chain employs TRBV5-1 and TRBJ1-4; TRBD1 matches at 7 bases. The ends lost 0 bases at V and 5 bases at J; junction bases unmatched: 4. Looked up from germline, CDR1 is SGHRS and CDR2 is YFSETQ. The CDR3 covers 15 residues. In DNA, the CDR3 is TGCGCCAGCAGCTTGGGACAGGGAACAAATGAAAAACTGTTTTTT. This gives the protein CASSLGQGTNEKLFF.

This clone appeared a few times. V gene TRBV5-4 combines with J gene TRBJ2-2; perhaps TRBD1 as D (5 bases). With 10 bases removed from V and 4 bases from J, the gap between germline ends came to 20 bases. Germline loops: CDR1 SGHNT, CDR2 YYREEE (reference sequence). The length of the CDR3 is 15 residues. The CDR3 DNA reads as TGTGCCTCCGCGACAGACACCTCGAGCACCGGGGAGCTGTTTTTT. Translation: CASATDTSSTGELFF.

CDR3 coding DNA: TGTGCCAGCAGCCCGGATAAGGGGGGGTATGCAACTAATGAAAAACTGTTTTTT. As protein: CASSPDKGGYATNEKLFF. V and J are TRBV7-9 and TRBJ1-4; D might be TRBD1 (6 bases). Trimming took off 5 bases at V and 0 bases at J, with 19 bases between the two ends. Germline V CDR1 and CDR2: SEHNR, FQNEAQ (reference sequence). The length of the CDR3 is 18 residues.

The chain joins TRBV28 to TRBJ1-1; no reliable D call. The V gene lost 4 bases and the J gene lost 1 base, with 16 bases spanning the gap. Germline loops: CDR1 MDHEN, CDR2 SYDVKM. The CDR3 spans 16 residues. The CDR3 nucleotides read TGTGCCAGCAGTTCCCCGTTTATTGGGCAGAACACTGAAGCTTTCTTT. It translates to CASSSPFIGQNTEAFF.

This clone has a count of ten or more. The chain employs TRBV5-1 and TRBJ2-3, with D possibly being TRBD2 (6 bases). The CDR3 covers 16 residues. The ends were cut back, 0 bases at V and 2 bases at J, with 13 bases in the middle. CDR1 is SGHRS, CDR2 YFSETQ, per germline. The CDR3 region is CASSLAGRTITDTQYF. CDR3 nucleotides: TGCGCCAGCAGCTTGGCAGGCCGGACTATCACAGATACGCAGTATTTT.

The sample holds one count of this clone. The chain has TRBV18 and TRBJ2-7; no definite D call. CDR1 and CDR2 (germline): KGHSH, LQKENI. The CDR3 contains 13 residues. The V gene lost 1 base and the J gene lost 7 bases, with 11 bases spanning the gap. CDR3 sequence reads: CASSPQVTSEQYF. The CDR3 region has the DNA TGTGCCAGCTCACCACAGGTCACCTCGGAGCAGTACTTC.

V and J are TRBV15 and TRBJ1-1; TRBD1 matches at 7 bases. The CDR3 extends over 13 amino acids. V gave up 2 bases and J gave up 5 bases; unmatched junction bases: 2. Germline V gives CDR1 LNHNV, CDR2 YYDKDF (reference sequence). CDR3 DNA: TGTGCCACCAGCAGAACAGGGGAGACTGAAGCTTTCTTT. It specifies CATSRTGETEAFF. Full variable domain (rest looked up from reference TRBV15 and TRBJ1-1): DAMVIQNPRYQVTQFGKPVTLSCSQTLNHNVMYWYQQKSSQAPKLLFHYYDKDFNNEADTPDNFQSRRPNTSFCFLDIRSPGLGDTAMYLCATSRTGETEAFFGQGTRLTVV.

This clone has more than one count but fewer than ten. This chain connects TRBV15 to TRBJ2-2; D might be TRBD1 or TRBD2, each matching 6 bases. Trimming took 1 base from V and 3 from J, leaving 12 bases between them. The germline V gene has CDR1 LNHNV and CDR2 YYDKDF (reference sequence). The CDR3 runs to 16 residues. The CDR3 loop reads CATSRGDRRDTGELFF. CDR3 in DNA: TGTGCCACCAGCAGAGGTGACAGGAGGGACACCGGGGAGCTGTTTTTT.

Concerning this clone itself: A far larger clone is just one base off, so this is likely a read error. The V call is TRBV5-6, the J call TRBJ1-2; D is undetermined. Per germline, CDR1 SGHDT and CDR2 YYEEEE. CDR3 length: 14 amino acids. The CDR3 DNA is TGTGCCAGCAGCTTGGGCCCGGGTTGGAGTGGCTGCACCTTC. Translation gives CASSLGPGWSGCTF.

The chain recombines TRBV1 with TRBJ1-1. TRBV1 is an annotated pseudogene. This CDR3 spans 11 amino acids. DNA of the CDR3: TGCGCCAGCAGCCCCGGGGGGAGAGCTTTCTTT. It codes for CASSPGGRAFF.

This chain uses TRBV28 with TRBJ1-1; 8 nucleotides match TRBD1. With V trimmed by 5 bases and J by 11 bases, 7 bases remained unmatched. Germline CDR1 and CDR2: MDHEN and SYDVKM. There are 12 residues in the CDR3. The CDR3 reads CASSRQGAGAFF. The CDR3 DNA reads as TGTGCCAGCAGTAGGCAGGGGGCGGGTGCTTTCTTT.

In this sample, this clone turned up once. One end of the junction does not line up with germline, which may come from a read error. The CDR3 DNA follows: TGCAGCGAGTCCTCAAAATATGGCTATACCTTC. This gives the protein CSESSKYGYTF. The chain combines TRBV29-1 with TRBJ1-2; D is uncertain. Germline CDR1 SQVTM, CDR2 ANQGSEA. The CDR3 runs to 11 residues.

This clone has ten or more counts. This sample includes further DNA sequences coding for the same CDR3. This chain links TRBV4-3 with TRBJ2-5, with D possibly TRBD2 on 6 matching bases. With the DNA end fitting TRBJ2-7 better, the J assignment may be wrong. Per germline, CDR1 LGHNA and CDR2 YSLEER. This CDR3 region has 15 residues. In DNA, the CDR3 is TGCGCCAGCAGCCAAGAGATCGGGAGTTCCGGCGAGCAGTACTTC. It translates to CASSQEIGSSGEQYF.

This CDR3 is CASSLASGNTEAFF. CDR3 coding DNA: TGTGCCAGCAGCTTAGCCAGTGGGAACACTGAAGCTTTCTTT. The V gene is TRBV7-8, the J gene TRBJ1-1, with unresolved D. The germline V and J ends were trimmed by 0 bases and 1 base, with 6 bases remaining between them. The germline CDR1 and CDR2 sequences are SGHVS and FQNEAQ. The CDR3 extends over 14 amino acids. Supplemented by reference TRBV7-8 and TRBJ1-1, the full variable domain reads GAGVSQSPRYKVAKRGQDVALRCDPISGHVSLFWYQQALGQGPEFLTYFQNEAQLDKSGLPSDRFFAERPEGSVSTLKIQRTQQEDSAVYLCASSLASGNTEAFFGQGTRLTVV.

The CDR3 protein is CASQGREGGREQFF. DNA of the CDR3: TGTGCCAGCCAAGGGCGGGAGGGCGGTCGGGAGCAGTTCTTC. The V call is TRBV5-4, the J call TRBJ2-1; 9 bases are shared with TRBD2. The V gene end was trimmed by 7 bases and the J gene end by 10 bases; junction bases not matched to a gene: 12. Germline assignment: CDR1 SGHNT and CDR2 YYREEE (reference sequence). The CDR3 spans 14 residues.

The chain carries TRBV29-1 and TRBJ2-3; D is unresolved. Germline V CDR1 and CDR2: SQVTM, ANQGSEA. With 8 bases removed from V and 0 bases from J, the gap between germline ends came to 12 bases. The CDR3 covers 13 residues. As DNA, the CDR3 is TGCAGCCAAAGGGCAGCTAGCACAGATACGCAGTATTTT. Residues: CSQRAASTDTQYF.

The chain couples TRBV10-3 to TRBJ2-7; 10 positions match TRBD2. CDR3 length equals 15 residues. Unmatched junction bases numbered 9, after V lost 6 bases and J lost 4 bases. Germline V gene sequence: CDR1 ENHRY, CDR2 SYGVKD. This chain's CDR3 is CAIRATSGFSYEQYF. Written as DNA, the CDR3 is TGTGCCATCAGAGCGACTAGCGGGTTTTCATACGAGCAGTACTTC.

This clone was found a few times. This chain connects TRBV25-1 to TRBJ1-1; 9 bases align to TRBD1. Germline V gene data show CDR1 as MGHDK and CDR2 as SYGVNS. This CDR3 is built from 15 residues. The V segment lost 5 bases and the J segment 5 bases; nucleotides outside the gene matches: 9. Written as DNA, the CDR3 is TGTGCCAGCAGTACCCTCACAGGGGGCGGGACTGAAGCTTTCTTT. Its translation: CASSTLTGGGTEAFF.

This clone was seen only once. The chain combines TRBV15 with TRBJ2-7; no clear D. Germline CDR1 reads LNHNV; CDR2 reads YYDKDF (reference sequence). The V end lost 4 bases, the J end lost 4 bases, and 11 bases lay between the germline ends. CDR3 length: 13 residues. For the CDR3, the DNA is TGTGCCACCAGCATCTCTCCCCGATACGAGCAGTACTTC. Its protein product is CATSISPRYEQYF. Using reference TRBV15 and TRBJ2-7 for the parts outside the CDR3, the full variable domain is DAMVIQNPRYQVTQFGKPVTLSCSQTLNHNVMYWYQQKSSQAPKLLFHYYDKDFNNEADTPDNFQSRRPNTSFCFLDIRSPGLGDTAMYLCATSISPRYEQYFGPGTRLTVT.

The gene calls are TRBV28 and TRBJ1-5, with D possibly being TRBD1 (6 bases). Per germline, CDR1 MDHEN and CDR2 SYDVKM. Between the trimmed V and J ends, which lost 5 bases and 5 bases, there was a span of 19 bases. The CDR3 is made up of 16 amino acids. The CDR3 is CASSSSITGSDQPQHF. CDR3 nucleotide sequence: TGTGCCAGCAGTAGCTCTATCACAGGGTCGGATCAGCCCCAGCATTTT.

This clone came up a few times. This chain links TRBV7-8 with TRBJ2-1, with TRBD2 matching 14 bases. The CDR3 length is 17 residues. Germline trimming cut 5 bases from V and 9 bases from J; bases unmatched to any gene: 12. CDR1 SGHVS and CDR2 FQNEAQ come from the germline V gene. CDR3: CASSPSGGTSGRAEQFF. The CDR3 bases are TGTGCCAGCAGCCCTTCGGGGGGGACTAGCGGGAGAGCTGAGCAGTTCTTC.

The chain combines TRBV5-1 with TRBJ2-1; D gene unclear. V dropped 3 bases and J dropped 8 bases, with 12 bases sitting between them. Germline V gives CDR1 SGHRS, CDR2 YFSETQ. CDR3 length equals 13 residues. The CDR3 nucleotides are TGCGCCAGCAGCTCGATTGCGAGCGATGAGCAGTTCTTC. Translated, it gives CASSSIASDEQFF.